The TCR beta chain described here comes from a study of T cell responses to AZD1222 COVID-19 vaccine. V lost 6 bases and J lost 0, with 13 bases in between. The germline V gene encodes CDR1 MNHEY and CDR2 SVGAGI. The CDR3 consists of 15 residues. This table comes from immunoSEQ multiplex PCR, and its TCRdb copy is limited to in-frame clones, with some not included. This table holds 85,000 to 90,000 clones, around nine tenths found once. This TCR came from an adult in good health. The genes are TRBV6-5 and TRBJ2-3, with D perhaps TRBD2 (5 bases). Material: peripheral blood, obtained on day 0 of AZD1222 vaccination. The CDR3 nucleotides are TGTGCCAGCAGGACGCCGAGGGAAAGCACAGATACGCAGTATTTT. It is translated as CASRTPRESTDTQYF.